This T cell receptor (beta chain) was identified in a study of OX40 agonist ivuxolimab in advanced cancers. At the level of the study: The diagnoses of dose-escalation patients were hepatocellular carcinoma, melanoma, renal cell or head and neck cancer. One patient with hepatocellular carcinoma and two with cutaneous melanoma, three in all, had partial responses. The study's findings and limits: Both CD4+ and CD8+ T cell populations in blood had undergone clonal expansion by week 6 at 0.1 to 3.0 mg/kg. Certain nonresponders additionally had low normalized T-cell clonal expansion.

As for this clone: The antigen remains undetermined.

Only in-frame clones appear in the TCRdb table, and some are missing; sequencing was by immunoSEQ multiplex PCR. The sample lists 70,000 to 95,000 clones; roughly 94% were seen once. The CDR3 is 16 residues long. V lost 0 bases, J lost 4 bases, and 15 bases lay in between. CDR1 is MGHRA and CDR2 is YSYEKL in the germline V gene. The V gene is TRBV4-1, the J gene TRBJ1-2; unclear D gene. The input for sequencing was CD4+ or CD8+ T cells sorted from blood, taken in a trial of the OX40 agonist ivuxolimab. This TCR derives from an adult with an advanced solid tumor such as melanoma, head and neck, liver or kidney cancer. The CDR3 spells CASSQDRAASAYGYTF. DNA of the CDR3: TGCGCCAGCAGCCAAGATCGGGCCGCCAGTGCCTATGGCTACACCTTC.